This TCR beta chain was obtained from a study of yellow fever vaccine responses in identical twins. As to this clonotype: What it binds is unknown.

Germline values: CDR1 SGHAT, CDR2 FQNNGV. This CDR3 comprises 16 residues. V shed 5 bases and J 4 bases; nucleotides not matched to a gene: 10. Notes on the study in general: Twins showed a vaccine T cell response that reportedly seemed partly convergent, partly personalized.

TCRdb itself ran the RT-PCR reads through MiXCR, one entry per CDR3 protein. The data hold more than 15,000 distinct CDR3 sequences, with 65% to 85% observed a single time. This TCR derives from a woman aged 18-29 years who received the yellow fever vaccine. The chain carries TRBV11-2 and TRBJ2-3; 9 bases align to TRBD2. This specimen was T cells from blood (PBMCs), unsorted or a sorted subset (not recorded which), taken before or after yellow fever vaccination (not recorded which). CDR3 DNA: TGTGCCAGCAGCAGGAGGGGCGGGAGGGTACCAGATACGCAGTATTTT. This gives the protein CASSRRGGRVPDTQYF.